The present entry profiles one TCR beta chain with its context. Division of CD4+ cells produced a CD45RA+ naive subset and a CD45RA-negative memory subset. Original handling: Because ImmunoSEQ provided only junction sequences with no quality scores, the filtering differed. Assay used: immunoSEQ multiplex PCR; TCRdb lists only in-frame clones, some missing. The V and J calls and clone size come from that table; D and trimming were worked out from the DNA. Of more than 2 million clones in the sample, about 95% are singletons; the top ten hold roughly 0.13%. This specimen comes from a study of shared clonotypes between healthy human individuals. Across the study: Three plates each covered CD4 naive and memory; CD8 naive two, CD8 memory one.

CDR3 size: 16 residues. V shed 1 base and J 4 bases; nucleotides not matched to a gene: 8. Germline CDR1 is SGHVS and CDR2 is FQNEAQ. This sequence originates from a young man in good health. The genes are TRBV7-8 and TRBJ1-2; 8 positions agree with TRBD1. The source material was naive CD4+ T cells sorted from blood. Subset meaning: CD45RA+ positively selected. The CDR3, as DNA: TGTGCCAGCAGCTTAGTCGGGACAGGAATAGGCTATGGCTACACCTTC. This codes for CASSLVGTGIGYGYTF. Complete variable domain (other parts from reference TRBV7-8 and TRBJ1-2): GAGVSQSPRYKVAKRGQDVALRCDPISGHVSLFWYQQALGQGPEFLTYFQNEAQLDKSGLPSDRFFAERPEGSVSTLKIQRTQQEDSAVYLCASSLVGTGIGYGYTFGSGTRLTVV.